These 19 T cell receptor beta chains were all obtained from the same sample, sequenced in a study of vaccination and CD4 T cells after COVID-19. An Oncomine TCR Beta short-read assay was used to sequence the DNA from cultured CD4+ T cells. TCRdb redid the calling of the PCR reads with MiXCR, one entry per CDR3 protein. This sample has about 12,000 distinct CDR3 sequences, with more than 60% found just once. For these TCRs, the target antigens are not known. Treatment indicated: roughly 10-day PBMC culture with coronavirus spike peptide pools or control peptides (ViraFEST assay). Sequenced sample: CD4+ T cells from blood, cultured in vitro. These receptors came from a human donor who had recovered from COVID-19.

The chain employs TRBV10-3 and TRBJ2-5; the match to TRBD1 covers 8 bases. The germline CDR1 and CDR2 sequences are ENHRY and SYGVKD. The CDR3 contains 14 residues. V shed 4 bases and J 2 bases; nucleotides not matched to a gene: 3. As DNA, the CDR3 is TGTGCCATCAGTGGCTGGACAGGGCAAGAGACCCAGTACTTC. Amino acids: CAISGWTGQETQYF.

The gene calls are TRBV4-3 and TRBJ1-6; D unresolved. Germline V gene data show CDR1 as LGHNA and CDR2 as YSLEER. CDR3 size: 17 residues. Trimming cost V 0 bases and J 1 base, with 10 bases left between them. The CDR3 loop is CASSQDLGSSYNSPLHF. As DNA, the CDR3 is TGCGCCAGCAGCCAAGATCTGGGAAGTTCCTATAATTCACCCCTCCACTTT.

This clonotype was detected a few times. The V and J genes are TRBV23-1 and TRBJ2-7; no clear D. TRBV23-1 is an ORF, and what it does is uncertain. Trimming removed 0 bases from V and 3 bases from J, with 6 bases in between. The CDR3 is made up of 13 amino acids. The CDR3 bases are TGCGCCAGCAGTCAATCGTTAAGCTACGAGCAGTACTTC. This sequence encodes CASSQSLSYEQYF.

The chain is built from TRBV10-3 and TRBJ2-3; 9 nucleotides agree with TRBD1. V dropped 9 bases and J dropped 1; count of bases not matched to a gene: 8. The CDR3 runs to 15 residues. CDR1 ENHRY and CDR2 SYGVKD come from the germline V gene. The CDR3 bases are TGTGCCATGAACGGACAGGGGTTTTGCACAGATACGCAGTATTTT. Translation gives CAMNGQGFCTDTQYF.

The sample holds one count of this clonotype. CDR3 region: CSATPLFGGELFF. The CDR3 region has the DNA TGCAGTGCTACTCCCCTTTTCGGCGGGGAGCTGTTTTTT. The rearrangement joins TRBV20-1 to TRBJ2-2, with D uncertain. Between the trimmed V and J ends, which lost 4 bases and 7 bases, there was a span of 13 bases. The CDR3 has 13 amino acids. The germline gives CDR1 DFQATT, CDR2 SNEGSKA (reference sequence).

The rearrangement joins TRBV15 to TRBJ2-7; TRBD1 is a possible D gene (6 bases). The V end lost 5 bases, the J end lost 5 bases, and 19 bases lay between the germline ends. Germline-derived CDR1 and CDR2 are LNHNV and YYDKDF (reference sequence). The CDR3 sequence is 15 residues long. The CDR3 DNA is TGTGCCACCAGCCGGGTAGGGCAGGGGATCCACGAGCAGTACTTC. Residues: CATSRVGQGIHEQYF.

As DNA, the CDR3 is TGTGCCAGCAGGACAGACAGGGGTGGAGGCTACACCTTC. The encoded protein is CASRTDRGGGYTF. The chain links TRBV6-2 or TRBV6-3 to TRBJ1-2; 8 bases agree with TRBD1. The CDR3 is made up of 13 amino acids. The V and J ends lost 6 bases and 8 bases, in that order; junction bases with no gene match: 8. CDR1 and CDR2 (germline): MNHEY, SVGEGT.

V is TRBV24-1 and J is TRBJ2-1, with unresolved D. The CDR3 runs 13 residues. CDR1 and CDR2 from the germline V gene are KGHDR and SFDVKD. Trimming left V 4 bases short and J 7 bases short, with 10 bases between. CDR3 residues: CATSDPTPNEQFF. Written as DNA, the CDR3 is TGTGCCACCAGTGACCCCACACCTAATGAGCAGTTCTTC.

The chain joins TRBV7-9 to TRBJ2-5; D perhaps matches TRBD2 (6 bases). Germline V lookup: CDR1 SEHNR, CDR2 FQNEAQ (reference sequence). Deletions cut 4 bases from V and 3 bases from J, with 15 bases between. The CDR3 spans 15 residues. The CDR3 here is CASSSTLAREETQYF. The CDR3 nucleotides read TGTGCCAGCAGCTCAACCCTAGCGAGAGAAGAGACCCAGTACTTC.

This chain uses TRBV7-2 with TRBJ2-4, with TRBD1 identical over 12 bases. The CDR3 has 17 residues. The germline V gene has CDR1 SGHTA and CDR2 FQGNSA. V gave up 6 bases and J gave up 6 bases; unmatched junction bases: 12. The CDR3 nucleotides read TGTGCCAGCAGGCGAGCCCCGGGACAGGGGGCTGGAAACATTCAGTACTTC. This codes for CASRRAPGQGAGNIQYF.

The chain is built from TRBV19 and TRBJ1-2; the D is unclear. Germline loops: CDR1 LNHDA, CDR2 SQIVND (reference sequence). This CDR3 is 14 amino acids long. V was cut by 3 bases and J by 0 bases, with 8 bases left in between. CDR3 in DNA: TGTGCCAGTAGTATCATTGGAACTAACTATGGCTACACCTTC. It encodes CASSIIGTNYGYTF.

V usage is TRBV7-9 and J usage is TRBJ1-5, with a possible D match to TRBD1 (5 bases). V was clipped by 5 bases and J by 4 bases, with 15 bases between them. The CDR3 has 15 amino acids. Germline CDR1 SEHNR, CDR2 FQNEAQ (reference sequence). The chain's CDR3 is CASSPGTGTNQPQHF. Here the CDR3 DNA reads TGTGCCAGCAGCCCCGGGACCGGAACAAATCAGCCCCAGCATTTT.

The chain combines TRBV20-1 with TRBJ1-2, with D tentatively TRBD1 (6 bases). Germline lookup yields CDR1 DFQATT and CDR2 SNEGSKA (reference sequence). The CDR3 has 12 residues. This chain's CDR3 is CSATGVNYGYTF. DNA for the CDR3: TGCAGCGCGACAGGTGTAAACTATGGCTACACCTTC.

Within the sample, this clonotype is medium-sized. The chain is built from TRBV19 and TRBJ1-1; TRBD1 is a possible D gene (5 bases). The CDR3 runs 15 residues. V was cut by 5 bases and J by 0 bases, with 13 bases left in between. Germline V gene sequence: CDR1 LNHDA, CDR2 SQIVND (reference sequence). The CDR3 DNA sequence: TGTGCCAGTAGTCTAAGGGGCAATTTGAACACTGAAGCTTTCTTT. This sequence encodes CASSLRGNLNTEAFF.

V and J are TRBV6-2 or TRBV6-3 and TRBJ1-5; D unclear. The germline V gene encodes CDR1 MNHEY and CDR2 SVGEGT. This CDR3 spans 13 amino acids. V dropped 6 bases and J dropped 4 bases, with 10 bases sitting between them. The CDR3 here is CASRPPHNQPQHF. CDR3 coding DNA: TGTGCCAGCAGGCCCCCTCATAATCAGCCCCAGCATTTT.

This chain uses TRBV19 with TRBJ1-5; a weak D match, TRBD1 (5 bases). The CDR3 is made up of 15 amino acids. V gave up 6 bases and J gave up 11 bases, with 23 bases separating them. Germline V gene lookup returns CDR1 LNHDA and CDR2 SQIVND (reference sequence). The CDR3 DNA reads TGTGCCAGTAGCGGGGCGCAGGCCAGAGGATCGGCCCAGCATTTT. Residues: CASSGAQARGSAQHF.

This sequence joins TRBV20-1 and TRBJ2-1; TRBD2 aligns across 12 bases. Germline loops: CDR1 DFQATT, CDR2 SNEGSKA (reference sequence). The V and J ends lost 6 bases and 10 bases, in that order; junction bases with no gene match: 10. This CDR3 has 14 amino acids. DNA for the CDR3: TGCAGTGCCCTTCTAGCGGGAGGGCCAGGGGAGCAGTTCTTC. Protein product: CSALLAGGPGEQFF.

In its sample, this clonotype was seen once. The chain combines TRBV6-1 with TRBJ1-2; a possible D gene is TRBD1 (5 bases). V gave up 2 bases and J gave up 5 bases, with 12 bases separating them. This CDR3 has 14 amino acids. Germline values: CDR1 MNHNS, CDR2 SASEGT. CDR3 sequence: CASSETGGKYGYTF. DNA for the CDR3: TGTGCCAGCAGTGAAACAGGAGGGAAATATGGCTACACCTTC.

This rearrangement joins TRBV7-2 to TRBJ2-1; tentatively, D is TRBD1 (6 bases). The V end lost 4 bases, the J end lost 8 bases, and 12 bases lay between the germline ends. This CDR3 contains 13 residues. CDR1 SGHTA and CDR2 FQGNSA come from the germline V gene. CDR3 sequence: CASSYLRGDEQFF. For the CDR3, the DNA is TGTGCCAGCAGCTACCTCAGGGGAGATGAGCAGTTCTTC.